The source of this T cell receptor beta chain is a study of blood T cell repertoires in COVID-19. The CDR3 covers 16 residues. V was trimmed by 0 bases and J by 5 bases, leaving 13 bases between them. CDR1 is MNHEY, CDR2 SVGAGI, per germline. Data came from immunoSEQ multiplex PCR; TCRdb stores just in-frame clones and leaves some out. The sample shows some 150,000 clones, roughly 80% of them seen only once. The chain recombines TRBV6-5 with TRBJ1-4; D remains ambiguous. Material: peripheral blood. This receptor was taken from a woman over 75 with acute or convalescent COVID-19. The CDR3 reads CASSYSLSGGNEKLFF. As DNA, the CDR3 is TGTGCCAGCAGTTACTCGTTGTCCGGAGGGAATGAAAAACTGTTTTTT.